The 31 T cell receptor beta chains below come from one sample, sequenced in a study of blood T cell repertoires in COVID-19. Libraries were prepared by immunoSEQ multiplex PCR; TCRdb keeps only in-frame clonotypes and omits some of them. Of some 530,000 clones in the sample, approximately 83% were seen once. Material for sequencing was peripheral blood. Receptors were obtained from a human donor in a cohort sampled during active COVID-19.

V is TRBV10-2 and J is TRBJ1-5; 11 bases line up with TRBD1. CDR1 is WSHSY and CDR2 is SAAADI in the germline V gene. The CDR3 loop spans 16 amino acids. The V segment lost 4 bases and the J segment 6 bases; nucleotides outside the gene matches: 8. The CDR3 DNA sequence: TGCGCCAGCAGTGTAGAAGGACAGGGGGCCACTCAGCCCCAGCATTTT. Translating gives CASSVEGQGATQPQHF.

The chain employs TRBV15 and TRBJ2-2, with a possible D match to TRBD2 (6 bases). CDR3 size: 16 residues. Trimming shortened V by 0 bases and J by 1 base, and 9 bases separated the two germline ends. Per the germline V gene, CDR1 is LNHNV and CDR2 is YYDKDF (reference sequence). This CDR3 reads CATSRDRGMNTGELFF. DNA of the CDR3: TGTGCCACCAGCAGAGATCGGGGGATGAACACCGGGGAGCTGTTTTTT.

This clone was seen once. This rearrangement joins TRBV6-1 to TRBJ2-7; D is perhaps TRBD2 (6 bases). The CDR3 totals 16 residues. Germline V gene lookup returns CDR1 MNHNS and CDR2 SASEGT. Trimming cost V 1 base and J 0 bases, with 13 bases left between them. The chain's CDR3 is CASSEGVAVSSYEQYF. The CDR3 nucleotides read TGTGCCAGCAGTGAAGGGGTAGCGGTAAGCTCCTACGAGCAGTACTTC.

The chain joins TRBV5-1 to TRBJ1-6, with 8 bases fitting TRBD1. Germline CDR1 reads SGHRS; CDR2 reads YFSETQ. This CDR3 has 14 amino acids. V gave up 4 bases and J gave up 10 bases; unmatched junction bases: 7. CDR3 loop: CASSRGQERSPLHF. DNA of the CDR3: TGCGCCAGCAGCCGGGGACAGGAGAGGTCACCCCTCCACTTT.

V and J are TRBV29-1 and TRBJ2-7; D perhaps matches TRBD2 (5 bases). This CDR3 region has 12 residues. Looked up from germline, CDR1 is SQVTM and CDR2 is ANQGSEA. The V and J ends lost 7 bases and 3 bases respectively, with 13 bases between them. This CDR3 reads CSAGRDFYEQYF. The CDR3 bases are TGCAGCGCCGGACGGGATTTCTACGAGCAGTACTTC.

The CDR3 DNA reads TGTGCCTGGAGTCCTCTGGGCCAGCCCCTCGAGCAGTACTTC. Translated: CAWSPLGQPLEQYF. This chain joins TRBV30 and TRBJ2-7; D is ambiguous. The CDR3 totals 14 residues. The V end lost 2 bases, the J end lost 6 bases, and 17 bases lay between the germline ends. Germline V lookup: CDR1 GTSNPN, CDR2 SVGIG (reference sequence).

Remarks on this clone: One junction end does not reproduce the germline sequence, and a read error may be involved. This chain joins TRBV7-7 and TRBJ2-7; 9 nucleotides line up with TRBD1. This CDR3 has 15 amino acids. CDR1 is SSHAT, CDR2 FNYEAQ, per germline (reference sequence). The CDR3 spells CASSLADRGSYEQYF. Here the CDR3 DNA reads TGTGCTAGCAGCTTAGCGGACAGGGGTTCCTACGAGCAGTACTTC.

The CDR3 DNA follows: TGTGCCTGGAGTGTACCAGGGAAATTCTCTGAAGCTTTCTTT. This sequence encodes CAWSVPGKFSEAFF. This chain connects TRBV30 to TRBJ1-1, with D maybe TRBD1 (5 bases). The CDR3 totals 14 residues. Germline CDR1 is GTSNPN and CDR2 is SVGIG (reference sequence). The V end lost 0 bases, the J end lost 6 bases, and 14 bases lay between the germline ends.

This clone was seen a handful of times. The rearrangement uses TRBV6-5 and TRBJ2-5; 8 bases line up with TRBD2. The germline V gene encodes CDR1 MNHEY and CDR2 SVGAGI. V lost 11 bases, J lost 4 bases, and 15 bases stayed unmatched. The CDR3 is 15 amino acids. The CDR3 protein is CASSILKRELETQYF. CDR3 DNA sequence: TGTGCCTCCAGCATATTAAAGCGGGAGTTAGAGACCCAGTACTTC.

The rearrangement joins TRBV15 to TRBJ1-1, with TRBD1 as a possible D gene (5 bases). The CDR3 is 14 residues long. From germline, CDR1 is LNHNV and CDR2 YYDKDF (reference sequence). Trimming took off 0 bases at V and 6 bases at J, with 11 bases between the two ends. The CDR3 spells CATSRDRTGSEAFF. DNA of the CDR3: TGTGCCACCAGCAGAGATCGAACAGGCTCTGAAGCTTTCTTT.

The chain has TRBV6-5 and TRBJ1-4; 10 bases are shared with TRBD1. Looked up from germline, CDR1 is MNHEY and CDR2 is SVGAGI. V was pared by 7 bases and J by 8 bases, with 10 bases of the junction left unmatched. There are 15 residues in the CDR3. The CDR3 region is CASKTRPGQGEKLFF. In nucleotides, the CDR3 is TGTGCCAGCAAAACCAGACCGGGACAGGGGGAAAAACTGTTTTTT.

V is TRBV28 and J is TRBJ2-6; 7 bases agree with TRBD1. The length of the CDR3 is 15 residues. Trimming at V came to 5 bases and at J to 0 bases, leaving 1 base not matched to a gene. Germline CDR1 is MDHEN and CDR2 is SYDVKM. The CDR3 nucleotides read TGTGCCAGCAGTAGGGACAGCTCTGGGGCCAACGTCCTGACTTTC. Translation gives CASSRDSSGANVLTF.

The table lists this clone with a count of one. The chain uses TRBV27 and TRBJ1-4; 7 bases are shared with TRBD1. Germline CDR1 and CDR2: MNHEY and SMNVEV (reference sequence). CDR3 length equals 16 residues. V lost 5 bases and J lost 4; bases outside the gene matches: 10. CDR3 residues: CASSPTNRGYNEKLFF. In DNA form, the CDR3 reads TGTGCCAGCAGTCCCACCAACAGGGGTTATAATGAAAAACTGTTTTTT.

The count of this clone is one. The DNA for the CDR3 is TGTGCCAGTAACCAGTTCACCCGGGACTACTCTGGAAACACCATATATTTT. This gives the protein CASNQFTRDYSGNTIYF. The V and J genes are TRBV19 and TRBJ1-3; tentative D call: TRBD1 (5 bases). The CDR3 has 17 amino acids. CDR1 LNHDA and CDR2 SQIVND come from the germline V gene (reference sequence). The germline V and J ends were trimmed by 7 bases and 0 bases, with 19 bases remaining between them.

V is TRBV14 and J is TRBJ2-6, with D perhaps TRBD1 (5 bases). V lost 4 bases to trimming and J lost 0 bases, with 19 bases between them. The CDR3 sequence is 19 residues long. Per the germline V gene, CDR1 is SGHDN and CDR2 is FVKESK. This CDR3 reads CASSRPGRWGSSGANVLTF. The CDR3 nucleotides read TGTGCCAGCAGCCGCCCAGGCCGTTGGGGCAGCTCTGGGGCCAACGTCCTGACTTTC.

The chain carries TRBV6-1 and TRBJ2-3; the match to TRBD2 covers 9 bases. The CDR3 contains 15 residues. The V gene's germline CDR1 is MNHNS and CDR2 SASEGT. V trimming: 2 bases; J trimming: 7 bases; junction bases outside the gene matches: 7. The CDR3 here is CASSEPAGGPNTQYF. The CDR3 nucleotides read TGTGCCAGCAGTGAACCCGCGGGAGGGCCAAATACGCAGTATTTT.

The chain couples TRBV5-6 to TRBJ2-1; D is unclear. Trimming stripped 1 base from V and 4 bases from J, with 12 bases between. This CDR3 has 15 amino acids. Looked up from germline, CDR1 is SGHDT and CDR2 is YYEEEE. The CDR3 spells CASSLIERPYNEQFF. Written as DNA, the CDR3 is TGTGCCAGCAGCTTGATTGAGAGGCCATACAATGAGCAGTTCTTC.

This clone appeared a few times. V gene TRBV19 combines with J gene TRBJ1-5; 8 positions agree with TRBD1. V trimming: 4 bases; J trimming: 5 bases; junction bases outside the gene matches: 7. The CDR3 is 15 residues long. In germline, CDR1 is LNHDA, CDR2 SQIVND (reference sequence). DNA of the CDR3: TGTGCCAGTAGTAGACAGGGGCTTGGGGATCAGCCCCAGCATTTT. It is translated as CASSRQGLGDQPQHF. The entire variable domain, with the rest obtained from reference TRBV19 and TRBJ1-5, is as follows: DGGITQSPKYLFRKEGQNVTLSCEQNLNHDAMYWYRQDPGQGLRLIYYSQIVNDFQKGDIAEGYSVSREKKESFPLTVTSAQKNPTAFYLCASSRQGLGDQPQHFGDGTRLSIL.

The chain joins TRBV4-3 to TRBJ2-3, with a weak D call TRBD1 (6 bases). The CDR3 consists of 16 residues. Germline V gives CDR1 LGHNA, CDR2 YSLEER. The V gene lost 6 bases and the J gene lost 3 bases, with 19 bases spanning the gap. CDR3 residues: CASSLARPQGTDTQYF. For the CDR3, the DNA is TGCGCCAGCAGTTTAGCGCGTCCCCAGGGGACAGATACGCAGTATTTT.

The chain has TRBV7-9 and TRBJ1-1; D remains ambiguous. The CDR3 sequence is 14 residues long. Trimming took 1 base from V and 1 from J, leaving 7 bases between them. Germline CDR1 SEHNR, CDR2 FQNEAQ (reference sequence). The CDR3 is CASSLDSPNTEAFF. The CDR3 nucleotides read TGTGCCAGCAGCTTAGATAGCCCGAACACTGAAGCTTTCTTT. Full variable domain (rest looked up from reference TRBV7-9 and TRBJ1-1): DTGVSQNPRHKITKRGQNVTFRCDPISEHNRLYWYRQTLGQGPEFLTYFQNEAQLEKSRLLSDRFSAERPKGSFSTLEIQRTEQGDSAMYLCASSLDSPNTEAFFGQGTRLTVV.

The V call is TRBV29-1, the J call TRBJ2-1; the match to TRBD1 covers 8 bases. With 7 bases clipped from V and 0 bases from J, the junction kept 11 bases outside the gene matches. The germline CDR1 and CDR2 sequences are SQVTM and ANQGSEA. The CDR3 totals 16 residues. The CDR3 nucleotides read TGCAGCGCCAAACGGGCAGGGGGCCCCTCCTACAATGAGCAGTTCTTC. As protein: CSAKRAGGPSYNEQFF.

The rearrangement uses TRBV6-2 or TRBV6-3 and TRBJ2-3, with unresolved D. V was shortened by 2 bases and J by 6 bases, with 9 bases between the two germline ends. Germline V CDR1 and CDR2: MNHEY, SVGEGT. The CDR3 length is 13 residues. This CDR3 reads CASSYLAPDTQYF. The CDR3 coding sequence is TGTGCCAGCAGTTACCTTGCGCCGGATACGCAGTATTTT.

The CDR3 DNA is TGTGCCAGCAGTGAATCCGGGAGGGGGATCGATGAGCAGTTCTTC. Protein product: CASSESGRGIDEQFF. The J gene is TRBJ2-1, the V gene TRBV25-1; 8 positions agree with TRBD2. CDR1 and CDR2 (germline): MGHDK, SYGVNS. The trim removed 1 base at V and 8 bases at J, leaving 7 bases unmatched. This CDR3 has 15 amino acids.

The chain uses TRBV9 and TRBJ2-7; 12 nucleotides agree with TRBD1. The germline V gene has CDR1 SGDLS and CDR2 YYNGEE. This CDR3 comprises 17 residues. Unmatched junction bases numbered 6, after V lost 2 bases and J lost 0 bases. CDR3 protein: CASSVGPGQGASYEQYF. CDR3 nucleotide sequence: TGTGCCAGCAGCGTGGGCCCGGGACAGGGGGCCTCCTACGAGCAGTACTTC.

The gene calls are TRBV7-9 and TRBJ2-4, with D perhaps TRBD2 (6 bases). The germline V and J ends were trimmed by 5 bases and 3 bases, with 14 bases remaining between them. The germline gives CDR1 SEHNR, CDR2 FQNEAQ (reference sequence). CDR3 size: 15 residues. The CDR3 nucleotides read TGTGCCAGCAGCATCACGGGAGAGGGCAAAAACATTCAGTACTTC. Its protein product is CASSITGEGKNIQYF.

The chain employs TRBV6-2 or TRBV6-3 and TRBJ2-7, with D possibly TRBD1 on 5 matching bases. V gave up 6 bases and J gave up 2 bases, with 14 bases separating them. Per germline, CDR1 MNHEY and CDR2 SVGEGT. The CDR3 consists of 14 residues. The CDR3 DNA reads TGTGCCAGCAGCCTAAGGGGCCGTACCTACGAGCAGTACTTC. It is translated as CASSLRGRTYEQYF.

This sequence joins TRBV29-1 and TRBJ2-3; TRBD2 agrees at 12 bases. V shed 4 bases, J shed 0 bases, and the junction held 2 bases outside the gene matches. Germline CDR1 and CDR2: SQVTM and ANQGSEA. This CDR3 comprises 15 residues. The CDR3 here is CSVVLAGGSTDTQYF. In DNA form, the CDR3 reads TGCAGCGTTGTACTAGCGGGGGGCAGCACAGATACGCAGTATTTT.

This chain uses TRBV7-3 with TRBJ2-1; possibly TRBD2 for D (6 bases). The CDR3 is 16 amino acids. CDR1 is SGHTA and CDR2 is FQGTGA in the germline V gene. Deletions cut 1 base from V and 1 base from J, with 11 bases between. The CDR3 DNA follows: TGTGCCAGCAGCTTAAACCTCGGGGGATCCTACAATGAGCAGTTCTTC. It yields the protein CASSLNLGGSYNEQFF.

The chain combines TRBV6-5 with TRBJ1-3; unclear D gene. The CDR3 is 15 residues long. The germline gives CDR1 MNHEY, CDR2 SVGAGI. Trimming took off 4 bases at V and 0 bases at J, with 10 bases between the two ends. The CDR3 nucleotides read TGTGCCAGCAGTTTATGGGGAGACTCTGGAAACACCATATATTTT. This translates into CASSLWGDSGNTIYF.

The gene calls are TRBV4-3 and TRBJ1-1; D is uncertain. The V and J ends lost 4 bases and 0 bases respectively, with 6 bases between them. The CDR3 consists of 13 residues. CDR1 and CDR2 from the germline V gene are LGHNA and YSLEER. As DNA, the CDR3 is TGCGCCAGCAGCCTTTATATGAACACTGAAGCTTTCTTT. Its translation: CASSLYMNTEAFF.

V is TRBV28 and J is TRBJ2-2, with D possibly TRBD1 on 6 matching bases. The CDR3 runs 15 residues. V lost 6 bases and J 6 bases, leaving 17 bases between the germline ends. CDR1 MDHEN and CDR2 SYDVKM come from the germline V gene. CDR3: CASRPSTGLAGELFF. The CDR3 region has the DNA TGTGCCAGCAGACCCTCCACAGGGCTCGCCGGGGAGCTGTTTTTT.